This T cell receptor (beta chain) was identified during a study of PD-1 blockade in classical Hodgkin lymphoma. About the study: Patients received nivolumab 3 mg/kg intravenously every 2 weeks.

The patients all showed relapse after autologous stem cell transplantation, while their brentuximab vedotin exposure varied. To note about this clone: Its antigen remains unidentified.

In germline, CDR1 is MGHRA, CDR2 YSYEKL. The V end lost 1 base, the J end lost 8 bases, and 9 bases lay between the germline ends. The CDR3 totals 13 residues. Findings of the study overall: As was reported, newly diagnosed patients showed lower baseline TCR diversity than healthy donors did.

Profiling relied on immunoSEQ multiplex PCR, and the TCRdb table lists in-frame clones only, not all of them. The data hold some 10,000 clones, with 60% to 85% observed a single time. V is TRBV4-1 and J is TRBJ2-1; perhaps TRBD2 as D (5 bases). The clonotype comes from a human donor with classical Hodgkin lymphoma. This specimen was peripheral blood mononuclear cells (PBMCs), taken at baseline. The DNA of the CDR3 is TGCGCCAGCAGCCAAGTAAGGGAGTATGAGCAGTTCTTC. This encodes CASSQVREYEQFF.